This T cell receptor (beta chain) came from a study of siplizumab effects on memory and regulatory T cells. General study results and limits: Unstimulated subsets captured only a minor fraction of alloreactive clones. Proliferating Tregs from siplizumab cultures lacked functional confirmation of suppression.

Where a few donor pairs were concerned, the unstimulated naive, memory, effector memory and TEMRA subsets underwent sequencing. About this clone itself: Antigen: not known.

Assays examined approximately 99,000 TCR templates per sample. Sequenced by immunoSEQ multiplex PCR; TCRdb stores in-frame clones only, minus some. The sample contains about 52,000 clones, about 97% of which appear only once. Germline CDR1 is SGHDT and CDR2 is YYEEEE. The CDR3 is made up of 14 amino acids. Trimming left V 3 bases short and J 1 base short, with 10 bases between. This sequence originates from a human donor in good health. The V gene is TRBV5-6, the J gene TRBJ2-5; D uncertain. Sequencing was performed on naive CD4+ T cells sorted from blood. CDR3 loop: CASSSRHPQETQYF. In DNA, the CDR3 is TGTGCCAGCAGCTCCCGACACCCCCAAGAGACCCAGTACTTC.